The 22 T cell receptor beta chains reported below all come from one sample, sequenced in a study of blood T cell repertoires in COVID-19. Measured with immunoSEQ multiplex PCR; TCRdb has only the in-frame clones, and not every one. The table records tens of thousands of clones, approximately 85% of them present only once. Specimen: peripheral blood. These receptor sequences come from a human donor in a cohort sampled during active COVID-19.

V gene TRBV5-8 combines with J gene TRBJ1-5; a weak D match, TRBD1 (6 bases). The germline CDR1 and CDR2 sequences are SGHTS and YDEGEE. Trimming shortened V by 2 bases and J by 0 bases, and 9 bases separated the two germline ends. CDR3 length: 15 amino acids. The CDR3 reads CASSLQGYSNQPQHF. The CDR3 bases are TGTGCCAGCAGCTTACAGGGATATAGCAATCAGCCCCAGCATTTT.

The sample holds a few counts of this clone. The rearrangement joins TRBV6-5 to TRBJ2-7; 7 nucleotides match TRBD1. This CDR3 is built from 13 residues. The trim removed 6 bases at V and 1 base at J, leaving 3 bases unmatched. Germline-derived CDR1 and CDR2 are MNHEY and SVGAGI. The CDR3 region is CASSRTGSYEQYF. The CDR3 region has the DNA TGTGCCAGCAGCCGGACAGGATCCTACGAGCAGTACTTC.

The count of this clone is one. The chain couples TRBV11-3 to TRBJ2-5, with 7 positions matching TRBD1. With V trimmed by 1 base and J by 2 bases, 7 bases remained unmatched. The CDR3 is 16 amino acids. CDR1 is SGHNT and CDR2 is YENEEA in the germline V gene. CDR3 region: CASSLGSRDRQETQYF. The CDR3 DNA sequence: TGTGCCAGCAGCTTAGGGTCCCGGGACAGACAAGAGACCCAGTACTTC.

This chain uses TRBV5-1 with TRBJ1-1; 7 nucleotides align to TRBD1. The germline V gene has CDR1 SGHRS and CDR2 YFSETQ. Trimming cost V 4 bases and J 1 base; bases outside gene matches: 10. This CDR3 region has 16 residues. Here the CDR3 reads CASSVATGISNTEAFF. DNA for the CDR3: TGCGCCAGCAGCGTAGCGACAGGGATCTCGAACACTGAAGCTTTCTTT.

This chain uses TRBV3-1 (or the pseudogene TRBV3-2) with TRBJ1-1; 8 nucleotides agree with TRBD1. This CDR3 contains 14 residues. V shed 4 bases, J shed 1 base, and the junction held 2 bases outside the gene matches. The germline V gene encodes CDR1 LGHDT and CDR2 YNNKEL (reference sequence). CDR3 amino acids: CASSLGTGNTEAFF. The CDR3 DNA is TGTGCCAGCAGCCTAGGGACAGGGAACACTGAAGCTTTCTTT.

V gene TRBV10-3 combines with J gene TRBJ2-3; 13 bases agree with TRBD2. This CDR3 comprises 16 residues. The V gene end was trimmed by 4 bases and the J gene end by 2 bases; junction bases not matched to a gene: 3. Per germline, CDR1 ENHRY and CDR2 SYGVKD. This chain's CDR3 is CAISGGLAGNTDTQYF. DNA of the CDR3: TGTGCCATCAGTGGGGGACTAGCGGGAAACACAGATACGCAGTATTTT.

The chain couples TRBV29-1 to TRBJ2-2, with 7 bases aligning to TRBD2. The CDR3 is made up of 13 amino acids. CDR1 and CDR2 from the germline V gene are SQVTM and ANQGSEA. The V gene end was trimmed by 8 bases and the J gene end by 1 base; junction bases not matched to a gene: 4. Written as DNA, the CDR3 is TGCAGCCCGAAGCGGGAGAACACCGGGGAGCTGTTTTTT. Translation gives CSPKRENTGELFF.

The J gene is TRBJ2-5, the V gene TRBV7-6; 9 positions agree with TRBD1. The CDR3 spans 17 residues. Unmatched junction bases numbered 15, after V lost 5 bases and J lost 5 bases. Germline V CDR1 and CDR2: SGHVS, FNYEAQ. The CDR3 region has the DNA TGTGCCAGCAGCCCCGGGAGCGCGGGACAGGGTTTGGAGACCCAGTACTTC. Its protein product is CASSPGSAGQGLETQYF.

The chain employs TRBV5-6 and TRBJ2-7, with D perhaps TRBD1 (5 bases). CDR3 length equals 16 residues. The V end lost 4 bases, the J end lost 1 base, and 18 bases lay between the germline ends. Germline loops: CDR1 SGHDT, CDR2 YYEEEE. CDR3: CASSHTQAGKSYEQYF. The CDR3 coding sequence is TGTGCCAGCAGCCATACCCAGGCAGGGAAGTCCTACGAGCAGTACTTC.

This rearrangement joins TRBV28 to TRBJ2-5; possible D gene TRBD1, 6 bases. The CDR3 sequence is 13 residues long. The V end lost 10 bases, the J end lost 3 bases, and 15 bases lay between the germline ends. Germline CDR1 reads MDHEN; CDR2 reads SYDVKM. The CDR3 is CAIARGLEETQYF. The CDR3 nucleotides read TGTGCCATCGCCAGGGGCCTAGAAGAGACCCAGTACTTC. The full variable domain, its missing parts supplied by reference TRBV28 and TRBJ2-5, is DVKVTQSSRYLVKRTGEKVFLECVQDMDHENMFWYRQDPGLGLRLIYFSYDVKMKEKGDIPEGYSVSREKKERFSLILESASTNQTSMYLCAIARGLEETQYFGPGTRLLVL.

This chain links TRBV7-2 with TRBJ1-1; perhaps TRBD1 as D (6 bases). V lost 2 bases and J lost 3, with 10 bases in between. CDR1 and CDR2 (germline): SGHTA, FQGNSA. CDR3 size: 14 residues. This chain's CDR3 is CASSLSQGYTEAFF. The CDR3 DNA reads TGTGCCAGCAGCTTATCACAGGGATACACTGAAGCTTTCTTT.

The chain is built from TRBV5-1 and TRBJ2-7; a weak D match, TRBD1 (6 bases). The CDR3 runs to 14 residues. Trimming removed 3 bases at V and 4 bases at J, with 14 bases between. CDR1 is SGHRS and CDR2 is YFSETQ in the germline V gene. CDR3 protein: CASSSGQRWYEQYF. The CDR3 region has the DNA TGCGCCAGCAGCTCCGGACAGAGGTGGTACGAGCAGTACTTC.

The chain is built from TRBV9 and TRBJ1-6; D is unresolved. CDR3 length: 15 residues. The germline CDR1 and CDR2 sequences are SGDLS and YYNGEE. Trimming removed 4 bases at V and 2 bases at J, with 10 bases between. Here the CDR3 DNA reads TGTGCCAGCAGCCCCTCGGGGACCTATAATTCACCCCTCCACTTT. As protein: CASSPSGTYNSPLHF.

V and J are TRBV12-5 and TRBJ1-1; D is undetermined. V lost 5 bases and J lost 3, with 10 bases in between. CDR3 length: 13 amino acids. CDR1 and CDR2 (germline): LGHNT, FRNRAP. The CDR3 sequence: CASGNGLDTEAFF. The CDR3, as DNA: TGTGCTAGTGGTAACGGACTGGACACTGAAGCTTTCTTT. Based on the CDR3 plus reference TRBV12-5 and TRBJ1-1, the full variable domain is DARVTQTPRHKVTEMGQEVTMRCQPILGHNTVFWYRQTMMQGLELLAYFRNRAPLDDSGMPKDRFSAEMPDATLATLKIQPSEPRDSAVYFCASGNGLDTEAFFGQGTRLTVV.

This clone was observed a few times. V is TRBV4-1 and J is TRBJ2-2; 9 positions match TRBD2. This CDR3 contains 17 residues. The trim removed 0 bases at V and 0 bases at J, leaving 2 bases unmatched. Per the germline V gene, CDR1 is MGHRA and CDR2 is YSYEKL. The CDR3 reads CASSQEASGTNTGELFF. CDR3 DNA: TGCGCCAGCAGCCAAGAGGCTAGCGGGACGAACACCGGGGAGCTGTTTTTT.

The chain uses TRBV28 and TRBJ2-1; 11 bases line up with TRBD2. Germline CDR1 reads MDHEN; CDR2 reads SYDVKM. This CDR3 spans 16 amino acids. Trimming took 4 bases from V and 1 from J; bases not matched to a gene: 3. The CDR3 loop reads CASSSPSGRSYNEQFF. CDR3 in DNA: TGTGCCAGCAGTTCGCCTAGCGGGAGGTCCTACAATGAGCAGTTCTTC. Complete variable domain (other parts from reference TRBV28 and TRBJ2-1): DVKVTQSSRYLVKRTGEKVFLECVQDMDHENMFWYRQDPGLGLRLIYFSYDVKMKEKGDIPEGYSVSREKKERFSLILESASTNQTSMYLCASSSPSGRSYNEQFFGPGTRLTVL.

The DNA of the CDR3 is TGTGCCAGCAGCTTGGGGCTAGCGGGAGGGCCTCGGGATGAGCAGTTCTTC. This translates into CASSLGLAGGPRDEQFF. The chain joins TRBV7-8 to TRBJ2-1, with 12 bases lining up with TRBD2. J was trimmed by 8 bases and V by 3 bases; bases with no gene match: 11. The CDR3 length is 17 residues. Germline V lookup: CDR1 SGHVS, CDR2 FQNEAQ.

The V and J genes are TRBV9 and TRBJ2-1; 11 bases line up with TRBD1. Germline-derived CDR1 and CDR2 are SGDLS and YYNGEE. Germline trimming cut 2 bases from V and 5 bases from J; bases unmatched to any gene: 6. This CDR3 has 16 amino acids. DNA for the CDR3: TGTGCCAGCAGCGTCCTGGGACAGGGGGGTCACAATGAGCAGTTCTTC. Residues: CASSVLGQGGHNEQFF.

The chain employs TRBV10-2 and TRBJ2-1; 7 nucleotides agree with TRBD1. Germline assignment: CDR1 WSHSY and CDR2 SAAADI. This CDR3 region has 14 residues. The ends lost 6 bases at V and 9 bases at J; junction bases unmatched: 11. DNA for the CDR3: TGCGCCAGCAGCCCGACCCGACAGGGCGGTGAGCAGTTCTTC. It codes for CASSPTRQGGEQFF.

The J gene is TRBJ2-7, the V gene TRBV7-9; 11 bases fit TRBD2. V trimming: 5 bases; J trimming: 2 bases; junction bases outside the gene matches: 2. CDR3 length: 14 residues. Germline values: CDR1 SEHNR, CDR2 FQNEAQ (reference sequence). The CDR3 here is CASSTTSGTYEQYF. The CDR3 bases are TGTGCCAGCAGCACGACTAGCGGGACCTACGAGCAGTACTTC.

The chain is built from TRBV7-2 and TRBJ2-3; no definite D call. Germline V gives CDR1 SGHTA, CDR2 FQGNSA. The CDR3 runs 14 residues. V gave up 6 bases and J gave up 0 bases, with 10 bases separating them. The CDR3 is CASRGATSTDTQYF. The CDR3 DNA follows: TGTGCCAGCAGAGGTGCGACTAGCACAGATACGCAGTATTTT.

This sequence joins TRBV6-2 or TRBV6-3 and TRBJ2-1, with 7 bases aligning to TRBD2. Trimming cost V 6 bases and J 4 bases; bases outside gene matches: 12. Germline V lookup: CDR1 MNHEY, CDR2 SVGEGT. The CDR3 is made up of 16 amino acids. CDR3 region: CASSNTQTSRYNEQFF. CDR3 sequence (DNA): TGTGCCAGCAGCAACACCCAGACTAGCAGATACAATGAGCAGTTCTTC.